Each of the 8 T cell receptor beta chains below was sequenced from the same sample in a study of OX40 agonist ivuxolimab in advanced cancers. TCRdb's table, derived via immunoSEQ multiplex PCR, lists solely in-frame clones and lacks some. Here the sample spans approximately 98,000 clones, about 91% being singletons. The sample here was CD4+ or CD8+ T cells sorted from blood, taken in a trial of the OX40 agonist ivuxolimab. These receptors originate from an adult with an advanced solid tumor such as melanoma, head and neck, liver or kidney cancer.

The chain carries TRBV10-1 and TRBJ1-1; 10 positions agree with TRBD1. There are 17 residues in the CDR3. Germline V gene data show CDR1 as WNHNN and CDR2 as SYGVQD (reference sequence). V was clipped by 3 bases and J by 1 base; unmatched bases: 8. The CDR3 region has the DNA TGCGCCAGCAGTGATGACAGGGGGCCTTGGGGGAACACTGAAGCTTTCTTT. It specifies CASSDDRGPWGNTEAFF.

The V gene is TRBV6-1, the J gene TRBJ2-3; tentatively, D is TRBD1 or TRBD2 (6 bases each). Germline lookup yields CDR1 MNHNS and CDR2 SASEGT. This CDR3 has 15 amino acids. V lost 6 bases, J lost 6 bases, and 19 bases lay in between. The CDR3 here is CASRLRRGALDTQYF. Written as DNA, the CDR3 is TGTGCCAGCAGGCTCCGTAGGGGGGCATTGGATACGCAGTATTTT.

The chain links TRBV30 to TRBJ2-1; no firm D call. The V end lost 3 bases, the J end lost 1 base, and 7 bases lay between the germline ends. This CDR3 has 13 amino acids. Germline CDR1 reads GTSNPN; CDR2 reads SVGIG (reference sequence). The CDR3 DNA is TGTGCCTGGAGCGGGCATTCCTACAATGAGCAGTTCTTC. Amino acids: CAWSGHSYNEQFF.

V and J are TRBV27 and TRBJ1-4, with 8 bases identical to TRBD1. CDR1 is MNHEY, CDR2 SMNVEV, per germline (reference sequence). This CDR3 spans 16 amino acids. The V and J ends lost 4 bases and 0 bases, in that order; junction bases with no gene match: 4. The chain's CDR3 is CASSSYRGTTNEKLFF. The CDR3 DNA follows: TGTGCCAGCAGTTCATACAGGGGGACAACTAATGAAAAACTGTTTTTT.

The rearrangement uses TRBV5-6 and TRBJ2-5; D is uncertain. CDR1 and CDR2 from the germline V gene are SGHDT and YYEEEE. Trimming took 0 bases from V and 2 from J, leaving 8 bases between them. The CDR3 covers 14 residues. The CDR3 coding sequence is TGTGCCAGCAGCTTGGTTCCCGTACAAGAGACCCAGTACTTC. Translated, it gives CASSLVPVQETQYF. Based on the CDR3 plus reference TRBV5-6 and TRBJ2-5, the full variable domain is DAGVTQSPTHLIKTRGQQVTLRCSPKSGHDTVSWYQQALGQGPQFIFQYYEEEERQRGNFPDRFSGHQFPNYSSELNVNALLLGDSALYLCASSLVPVQETQYFGPGTRLLVL.

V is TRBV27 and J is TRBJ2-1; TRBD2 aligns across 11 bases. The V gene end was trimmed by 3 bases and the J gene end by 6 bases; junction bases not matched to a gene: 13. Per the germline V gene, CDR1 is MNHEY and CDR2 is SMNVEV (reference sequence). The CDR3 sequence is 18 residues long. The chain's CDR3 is CASSFLSGGAFKVNEQFF. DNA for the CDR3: TGTGCCAGCAGTTTTCTTAGCGGGGGGGCCTTTAAGGTCAATGAGCAGTTCTTC.

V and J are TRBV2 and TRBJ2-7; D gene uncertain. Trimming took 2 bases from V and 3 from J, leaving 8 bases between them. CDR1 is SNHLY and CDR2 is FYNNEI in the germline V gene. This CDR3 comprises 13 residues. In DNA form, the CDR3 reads TGTGCCAGCAGTGAAATTCGTGGCTACGAGCAGTACTTC. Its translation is CASSEIRGYEQYF.

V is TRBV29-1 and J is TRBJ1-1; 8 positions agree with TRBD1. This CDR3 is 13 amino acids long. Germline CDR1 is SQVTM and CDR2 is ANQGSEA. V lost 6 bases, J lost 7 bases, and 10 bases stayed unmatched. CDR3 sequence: CSVAGQGSLEAFF. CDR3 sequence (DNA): TGCAGCGTCGCTGGACAGGGTTCGCTTGAAGCTTTCTTT.